Each of the 18 T cell receptor beta chains below was sequenced from the same sample in a study of T cell responses to AZD1222 COVID-19 vaccine. Sequencing used immunoSEQ multiplex PCR; TCRdb keeps in-frame clones, though not all of them. Among roughly 72,000 clones listed, roughly 85% were seen once. This material consisted of peripheral blood, taken on day 0 of AZD1222 vaccination. All receptors derive from an adult in good health.

This chain uses TRBV5-4 with TRBJ1-1, with 7 bases fitting TRBD1. V trimming: 4 bases; J trimming: 5 bases; junction bases outside the gene matches: 8. Per the germline V gene, CDR1 is SGHNT and CDR2 is YYREEE (reference sequence). The CDR3 spans 14 residues. Here the CDR3 DNA reads TGTGCCAGCAGCCCGGGACAGCTTCGAACTGAAGCTTTCTTT. It yields the protein CASSPGQLRTEAFF.

The V and J genes are TRBV5-1 and TRBJ2-1; D is possibly TRBD2 (6 bases). From germline, CDR1 is SGHRS and CDR2 YFSETQ. Trimming cost V 0 bases and J 4 bases, with 11 bases left between them. This CDR3 region has 15 residues. CDR3 loop: CASSLVLGTYNEQFF. The CDR3 nucleotides read TGCGCCAGCAGCTTGGTTTTGGGGACTTACAATGAGCAGTTCTTC.

The V gene is TRBV20-1, the J gene TRBJ2-1, with a weak D call TRBD2 (6 bases). Germline V CDR1 and CDR2: DFQATT, SNEGSKA (reference sequence). This CDR3 spans 11 amino acids. Deletions cut 4 bases from V and 9 bases from J, with 10 bases between. DNA of the CDR3: TGCAGTGCTATAGGAGGGAGTGAGCAGTTCTTC. Protein product: CSAIGGSEQFF.

V usage is TRBV14 and J usage is TRBJ2-2, with 10 bases that match TRBD1. The germline CDR1 and CDR2 sequences are SGHDN and FVKESK. With 3 bases clipped from V and 8 bases from J, the junction kept 18 bases outside the gene matches. The CDR3 spans 19 residues. In DNA, the CDR3 is TGTGCCAGCAGCCACCGACCTTTCGGGACAGGGGCCCCAGTTGGGGAGCTGTTTTTT. Translation: CASSHRPFGTGAPVGELFF.

Notes on this clone: Other DNA sequences within the sample encode an identical CDR3. This rearrangement joins TRBV18 to TRBJ2-7; the D gene is possibly TRBD2 (6 bases). Germline assignment: CDR1 KGHSH and CDR2 LQKENI. Trimming stripped 3 bases from V and 3 bases from J, with 6 bases between. The CDR3 is made up of 12 amino acids. The CDR3, as DNA: TGTGCCAGCTCACCGGGAGGCTACGAGCAGTACTTC. Translating it yields CASSPGGYEQYF.

The rearrangement links TRBV27 to TRBJ2-7; the match to TRBD2 covers 14 bases. The CDR3 is made up of 17 amino acids. V shed 8 bases, J shed 6 bases, and the junction held 15 bases outside the gene matches. Germline CDR1 reads MNHEY; CDR2 reads SMNVEV (reference sequence). The CDR3, as DNA: TGTGCCAGCCGCCTAGGACTAGCGGGAGGTTTTTGGTCCGAGCAGTACTTC. Translating it yields CASRLGLAGGFWSEQYF.

V usage is TRBV6-5 and J usage is TRBJ2-7; 7 nucleotides line up with TRBD1. This CDR3 is 14 amino acids long. Germline trimming cut 6 bases from V and 3 bases from J; bases unmatched to any gene: 8. Germline V lookup: CDR1 MNHEY, CDR2 SVGAGI. DNA of the CDR3: TGTGCCAGCAGGCAGGGACAGTCTCTCTACGAGCAGTACTTC. Amino acid sequence: CASRQGQSLYEQYF.

The chain joins TRBV5-5 to TRBJ2-7; 7 nucleotides match TRBD1. V lost 4 bases to trimming and J lost 2 bases; unmatched junction nucleotides: 9. The CDR3 sequence is 15 residues long. Looked up from germline, CDR1 is SGHKS and CDR2 is YYEKEE (reference sequence). CDR3 coding DNA: TGTGCCAGCAGCCGAAGTATGGGACAGACCTACGAGCAGTACTTC. This sequence encodes CASSRSMGQTYEQYF.

V usage is TRBV30 and J usage is TRBJ2-3; tentative D call: TRBD1 (7 bases). V lost 3 bases and J 4 bases, leaving 17 bases between the germline ends. In germline, CDR1 is GTSNPN, CDR2 SVGIG (reference sequence). The CDR3 sequence is 15 residues long. The DNA of the CDR3 is TGTGCCTGGAGCTGGGGCAGGGGGGAGGCAGATACGCAGTATTTT. Protein sequence: CAWSWGRGEADTQYF.

This clone was seen once. The genes are TRBV19 and TRBJ1-6; D unclear. The CDR3 runs 14 residues. Germline V gene lookup returns CDR1 LNHDA and CDR2 SQIVND (reference sequence). V dropped 4 bases and J dropped 10 bases, with 14 bases sitting between them. The chain's CDR3 is CASSTLNPSSPLHF. The CDR3 coding sequence is TGTGCCAGTAGTACTTTAAATCCGTCATCACCCCTCCACTTT.

The chain couples TRBV6-5 to TRBJ1-2, with D perhaps matching TRBD1 (5 bases). This CDR3 spans 15 amino acids. Germline CDR1 is MNHEY and CDR2 is SVGAGI. Trimming took 2 bases from V and 8 from J, leaving 18 bases between them. The CDR3 DNA is TGTGCCAGCAGTTACCCGCCCTCCCGGGGGGGAGGCTACACCTTC. It codes for CASSYPPSRGGGYTF.

The chain carries TRBV19 and TRBJ2-1; the match to TRBD2 covers 15 bases. Germline CDR1 LNHDA, CDR2 SQIVND (reference sequence). CDR3 length: 18 amino acids. V lost 4 bases, J lost 6 bases, and 10 bases stayed unmatched. CDR3 bases: TGTGCCAGTAGTACCCCCGGACTAGCGGGAGGGTGGGGCAATGAGCAGTTCTTC. As protein: CASSTPGLAGGWGNEQFF.

The table lists this clone with a count of one. The V call is TRBV6-5, the J call TRBJ1-5, with D unresolved. Germline lookup yields CDR1 MNHEY and CDR2 SVGAGI. CDR3 size: 13 residues. V was pared by 6 bases and J by 10 bases, with 16 bases between. The CDR3 reads CASSKTYMDPQHF. CDR3 in DNA: TGTGCCAGCAGCAAGACTTACATGGATCCCCAGCATTTT.

This clone showed up just once. The chain is built from TRBV6-5 and TRBJ1-3; 7 bases map to TRBD1. Per germline, CDR1 MNHEY and CDR2 SVGAGI. Unmatched junction bases numbered 5, after V lost 5 bases and J lost 4 bases. This CDR3 comprises 14 residues. The CDR3 DNA sequence: TGTGCCAGCAGTCGCGGGACAGAAGGAAACACCATATATTTT. Translation gives CASSRGTEGNTIYF.

This chain joins TRBV11-2 and TRBJ2-5, with unresolved D. Germline CDR1 is SGHAT and CDR2 is FQNNGV. CDR3 length: 12 amino acids. V dropped 5 bases and J dropped 3 bases, with 7 bases sitting between them. The DNA for the CDR3 is TGTGCCAGCAGCGGACCAGAAGAGACCCAGTACTTC. It translates to CASSGPEETQYF.

CDR3 nucleotide sequence: TGTGCCAGCAGTGTGGGTCTTACGACAATTTGGAACGAGCAGTACTTC. Its translation is CASSVGLTTIWNEQYF. This sequence joins TRBV6-1 and TRBJ2-7; D gene uncertain. V was trimmed by 4 bases and J by 5 bases, leaving 21 bases between them. CDR3 length: 16 amino acids. Germline V gene sequence: CDR1 MNHNS, CDR2 SASEGT.

This CDR3 reads CASSSTSDIYEQYF. CDR3 DNA: TGCGCCAGCAGCTCGACTAGCGATATCTACGAGCAGTACTTC. V is TRBV5-1 and J is TRBJ2-7; 8 bases agree with TRBD2. The CDR3 runs to 14 residues. Germline CDR1 is SGHRS and CDR2 is YFSETQ. The V and J ends lost 3 bases and 3 bases, in that order; junction bases with no gene match: 5.

The rearrangement links TRBV9 to TRBJ1-6; 7 bases match TRBD1. Germline CDR1 reads SGDLS; CDR2 reads YYNGEE. After removal of 3 bases from V and 8 bases from J, the junction contained 5 bases not matched to a gene. The CDR3 length is 14 residues. The CDR3 region is CASSAQGYDSPLHF. CDR3 nucleotide sequence: TGTGCCAGCAGCGCACAGGGGTACGATTCACCCCTCCACTTT.